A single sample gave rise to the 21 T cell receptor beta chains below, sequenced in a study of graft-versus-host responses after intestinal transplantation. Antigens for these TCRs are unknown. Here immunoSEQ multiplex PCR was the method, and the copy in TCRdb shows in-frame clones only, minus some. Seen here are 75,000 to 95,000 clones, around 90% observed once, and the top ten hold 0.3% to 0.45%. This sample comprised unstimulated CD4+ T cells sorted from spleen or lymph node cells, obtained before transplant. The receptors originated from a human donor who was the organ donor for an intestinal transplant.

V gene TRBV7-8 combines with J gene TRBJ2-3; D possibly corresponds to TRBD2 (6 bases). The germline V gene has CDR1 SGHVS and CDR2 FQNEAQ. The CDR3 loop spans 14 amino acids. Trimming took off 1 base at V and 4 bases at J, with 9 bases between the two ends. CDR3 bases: TGTGCCAGCAGCTTAGAGTGGGGGGCAGATACGCAGTATTTT. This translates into CASSLEWGADTQYF.

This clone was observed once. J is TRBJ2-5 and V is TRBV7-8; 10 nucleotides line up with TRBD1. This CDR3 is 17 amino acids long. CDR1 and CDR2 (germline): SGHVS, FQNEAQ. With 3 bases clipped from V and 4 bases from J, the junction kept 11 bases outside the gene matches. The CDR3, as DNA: TGTGCCAGCAGCTTCTTTCAACGGACAGGGGGTAGAGAGACCCAGTACTTC. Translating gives CASSFFQRTGGRETQYF. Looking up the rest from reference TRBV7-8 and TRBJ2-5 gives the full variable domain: GAGVSQSPRYKVAKRGQDVALRCDPISGHVSLFWYQQALGQGPEFLTYFQNEAQLDKSGLPSDRFFAERPEGSVSTLKIQRTQQEDSAVYLCASSFFQRTGGRETQYFGPGTRLLVL.

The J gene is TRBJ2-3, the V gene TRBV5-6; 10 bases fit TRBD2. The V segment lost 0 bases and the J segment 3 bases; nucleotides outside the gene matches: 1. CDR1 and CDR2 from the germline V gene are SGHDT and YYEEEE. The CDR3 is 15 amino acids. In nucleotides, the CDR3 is TGTGCCAGCAGCTTGGTAGCGGGAGGAACAGATACGCAGTATTTT. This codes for CASSLVAGGTDTQYF.

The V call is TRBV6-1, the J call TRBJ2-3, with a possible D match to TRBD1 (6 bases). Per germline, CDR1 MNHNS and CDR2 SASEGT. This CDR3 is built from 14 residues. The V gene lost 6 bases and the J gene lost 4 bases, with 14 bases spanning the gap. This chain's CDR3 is CASRPGVQPDTQYF. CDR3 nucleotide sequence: TGTGCCAGCAGGCCAGGGGTTCAGCCAGATACGCAGTATTTT.

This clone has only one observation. CDR3 amino acids: CASSRFWDNEKLFF. DNA of the CDR3: TGTGCCAGCAGCAGGTTCTGGGACAACGAAAAACTGTTTTTT. V usage is TRBV9 and J usage is TRBJ1-4; the D gene is possibly TRBD1 (6 bases). Per germline, CDR1 SGDLS and CDR2 YYNGEE. This CDR3 contains 14 residues. V was trimmed by 4 bases and J by 8 bases, leaving 15 bases between them.

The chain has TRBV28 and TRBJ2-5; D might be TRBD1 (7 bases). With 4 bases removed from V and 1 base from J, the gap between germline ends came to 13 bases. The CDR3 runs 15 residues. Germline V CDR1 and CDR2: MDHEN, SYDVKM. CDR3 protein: CASSSGGTAQETQYF. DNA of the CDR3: TGTGCCAGCAGTTCCGGAGGGACAGCCCAAGAGACCCAGTACTTC.

The CDR3 reads CASGQGLNEKLFF. In DNA form, the CDR3 reads TGTGCTAGTGGACAGGGGCTTAATGAAAAACTGTTTTTT. The chain uses TRBV12-5 and TRBJ1-4, with 7 bases identical to TRBD1. The trim removed 6 bases at V and 4 bases at J, leaving 2 bases unmatched. CDR1 and CDR2 (germline): LGHNT, FRNRAP. The CDR3 contains 13 residues.

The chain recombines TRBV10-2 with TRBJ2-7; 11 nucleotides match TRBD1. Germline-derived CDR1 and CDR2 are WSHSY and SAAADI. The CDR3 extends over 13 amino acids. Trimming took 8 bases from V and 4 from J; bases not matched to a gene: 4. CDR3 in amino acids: CASYRDRGYEQYF. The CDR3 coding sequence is TGCGCCAGCTACCGGGACAGGGGGTACGAGCAGTACTTC.

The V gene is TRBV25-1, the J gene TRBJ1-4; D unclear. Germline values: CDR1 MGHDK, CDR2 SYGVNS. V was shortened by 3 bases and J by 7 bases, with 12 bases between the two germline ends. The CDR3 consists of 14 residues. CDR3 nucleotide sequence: TGTGCCAGCAGTGATCCGGGAACGAGTGAAAAACTGTTTTTT. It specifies CASSDPGTSEKLFF.

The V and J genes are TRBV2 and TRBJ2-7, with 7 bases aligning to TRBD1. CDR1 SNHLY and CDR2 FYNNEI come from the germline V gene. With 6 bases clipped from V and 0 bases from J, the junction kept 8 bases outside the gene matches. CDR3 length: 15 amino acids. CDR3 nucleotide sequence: TGTGCCAGCAGGGCCAGACAGGGCCTCTCCTACGAGCAGTACTTC. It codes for CASRARQGLSYEQYF.

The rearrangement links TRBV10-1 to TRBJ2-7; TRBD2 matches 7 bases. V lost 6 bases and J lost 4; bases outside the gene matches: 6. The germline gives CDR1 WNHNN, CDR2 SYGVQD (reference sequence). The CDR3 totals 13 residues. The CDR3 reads CASSRTRPYEQYF. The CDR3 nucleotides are TGCGCCAGCAGCAGGACTAGACCTTACGAGCAGTACTTC.

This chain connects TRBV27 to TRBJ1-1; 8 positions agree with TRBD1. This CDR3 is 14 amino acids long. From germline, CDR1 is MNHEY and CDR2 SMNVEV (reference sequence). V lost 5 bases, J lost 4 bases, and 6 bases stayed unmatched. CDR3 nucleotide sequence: TGTGCCAGCAGTGGGACAGGAGCGGTCACTGAAGCTTTCTTT. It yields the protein CASSGTGAVTEAFF.

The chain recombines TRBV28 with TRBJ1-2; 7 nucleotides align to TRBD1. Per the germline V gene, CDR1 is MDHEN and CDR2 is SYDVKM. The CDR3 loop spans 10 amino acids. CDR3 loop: CAGGSDGYTF. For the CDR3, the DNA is TGTGCAGGGGGCTCGGATGGCTACACCTTC.

The CDR3 sequence: CASSQESGTVRTGELFF. CDR3 DNA sequence: TGTGCCAGCAGCCAGGAGTCCGGGACAGTACGAACCGGGGAGCTGTTTTTT. The V and J genes are TRBV4-2 and TRBJ2-2; 7 bases are a match to TRBD1. Germline V gene sequence: CDR1 LGHNA, CDR2 YNFKEQ. The CDR3 is made up of 17 amino acids. V lost 3 bases and J lost 5; bases outside the gene matches: 12.

For the CDR3, the DNA is TGTGCCACCTCGGACAGGGGGTCTTCGAGGGGGGCCAACGTCCTGACTTTC. Translated: CATSDRGSSRGANVLTF. This chain connects TRBV2 to TRBJ2-6, with 10 positions matching TRBD1. Germline CDR1 is SNHLY and CDR2 is FYNNEI. Trimming removed 10 bases from V and 4 bases from J; junction bases left unmatched: 13. The CDR3 spans 17 residues.

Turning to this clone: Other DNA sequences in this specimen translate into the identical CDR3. The CDR3 nucleotides are TGTGCCAGCAGTTACGCAGCAGGGGTGGACACTGAAGCTTTCTTT. Protein sequence: CASSYAAGVDTEAFF. V and J are TRBV6-5 and TRBJ1-1, with D perhaps TRBD1 (6 bases). This CDR3 contains 15 residues. V was pared by 2 bases and J by 3 bases, with 13 bases between. The germline CDR1 and CDR2 sequences are MNHEY and SVGAGI.

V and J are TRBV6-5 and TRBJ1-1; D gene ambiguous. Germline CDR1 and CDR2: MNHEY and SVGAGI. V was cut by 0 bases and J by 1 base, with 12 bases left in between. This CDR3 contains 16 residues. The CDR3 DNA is TGTGCCAGCAGTTACTCCTGGCCCCTTCGGAACACTGAAGCTTTCTTT. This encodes CASSYSWPLRNTEAFF.

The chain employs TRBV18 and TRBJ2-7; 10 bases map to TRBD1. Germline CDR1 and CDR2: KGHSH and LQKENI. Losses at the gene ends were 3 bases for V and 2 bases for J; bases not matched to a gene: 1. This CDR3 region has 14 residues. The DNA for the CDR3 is TGTGCCAGCTCACCGGGGACAGGGGCCTACGAGCAGTACTTC. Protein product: CASSPGTGAYEQYF.

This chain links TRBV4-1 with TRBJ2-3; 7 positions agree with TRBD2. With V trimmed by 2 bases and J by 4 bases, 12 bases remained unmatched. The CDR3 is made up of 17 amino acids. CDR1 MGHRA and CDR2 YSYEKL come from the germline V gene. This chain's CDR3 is CASSQRRGSGIADTQYF. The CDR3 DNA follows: TGCGCCAGCAGCCAAAGACGGGGGAGCGGGATAGCAGATACGCAGTATTTT.

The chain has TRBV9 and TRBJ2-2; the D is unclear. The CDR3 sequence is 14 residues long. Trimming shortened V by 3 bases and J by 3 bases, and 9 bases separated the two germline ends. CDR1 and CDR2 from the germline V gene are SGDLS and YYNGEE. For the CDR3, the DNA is TGTGCCAGCAGCGAGCGAGTAGACACCGGGGAGCTGTTTTTT. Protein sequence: CASSERVDTGELFF. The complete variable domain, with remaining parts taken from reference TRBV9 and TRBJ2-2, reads DSGVTQTPKHLITATGQRVTLRCSPRSGDLSVYWYQQSLDQGLQFLIQYYNGEERAKGNILERFSAQQFPDLHSELNLSSLELGDSALYFCASSERVDTGELFFGEGSRLTVL.

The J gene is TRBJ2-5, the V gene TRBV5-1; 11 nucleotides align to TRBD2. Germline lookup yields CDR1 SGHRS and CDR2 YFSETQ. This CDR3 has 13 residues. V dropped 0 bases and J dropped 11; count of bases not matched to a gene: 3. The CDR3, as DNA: TGCGCCAGCAGCTTGGCACTAGCGGGAGTACAGTACTTC. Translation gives CASSLALAGVQYF.